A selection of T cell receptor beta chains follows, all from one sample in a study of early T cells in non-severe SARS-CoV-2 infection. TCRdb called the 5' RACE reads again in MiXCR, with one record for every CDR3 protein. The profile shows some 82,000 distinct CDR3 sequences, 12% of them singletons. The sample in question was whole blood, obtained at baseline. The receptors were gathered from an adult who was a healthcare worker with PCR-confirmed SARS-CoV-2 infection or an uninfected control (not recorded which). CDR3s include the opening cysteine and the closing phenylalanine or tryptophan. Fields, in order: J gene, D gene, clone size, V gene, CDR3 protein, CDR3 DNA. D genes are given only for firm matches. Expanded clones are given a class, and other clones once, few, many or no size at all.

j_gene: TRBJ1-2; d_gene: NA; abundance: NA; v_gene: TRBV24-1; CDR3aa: CATGDSNDRSAGYTF; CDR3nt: TGTGCCACCGGTGATTCGAACGACAGAAGTGCAGGCTACACCTTC
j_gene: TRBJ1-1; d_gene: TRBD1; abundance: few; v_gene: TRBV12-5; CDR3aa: CASGQQGGNTEAFF; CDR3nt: TGTGCTAGTGGTCAACAGGGGGGAAACACTGAAGCTTTCTTT
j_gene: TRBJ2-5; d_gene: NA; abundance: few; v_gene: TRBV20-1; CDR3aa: CSASRQGTQETQYF; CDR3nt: TGCAGTGCTAGCAGGCAGGGGACTCAAGAGACCCAGTACTTC
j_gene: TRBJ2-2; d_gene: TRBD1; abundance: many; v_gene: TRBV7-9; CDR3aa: CASSRDSKSGELFF; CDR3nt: TGTGCCAGCAGTCGGGACAGTAAGTCCGGGGAGCTGTTTTTT
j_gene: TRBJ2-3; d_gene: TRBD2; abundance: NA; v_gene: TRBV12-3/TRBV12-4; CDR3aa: CASSRGRSGGDTQYF; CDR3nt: TGTGCCAGCAGTCGCGGGAGGTCGGGGGGAGATACGCAGTATTTT
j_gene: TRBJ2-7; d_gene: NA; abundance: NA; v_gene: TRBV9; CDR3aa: CASSPRGALEREQYF; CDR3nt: TGTGCCAGCAGCCCCAGGGGTGCCCTTGAACGCGAGCAGTACTTC
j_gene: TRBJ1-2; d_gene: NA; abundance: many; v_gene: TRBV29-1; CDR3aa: CSVDPGTSYGYTF; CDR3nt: TGCAGCGTTGATCCCGGGACATCTTATGGCTACACCTTC
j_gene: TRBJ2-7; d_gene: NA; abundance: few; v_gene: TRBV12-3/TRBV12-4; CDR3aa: CASRPRGISYEQYF; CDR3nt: TGTGCCAGCAGGCCGCGGGGCATTTCCTACGAGCAGTACTTC
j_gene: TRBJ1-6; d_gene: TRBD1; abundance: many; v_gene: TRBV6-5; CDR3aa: CASSGQGNSPLHF; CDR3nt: TGTGCCAGCAGCGGACAGGGGAATTCACCCCTCCACTTT
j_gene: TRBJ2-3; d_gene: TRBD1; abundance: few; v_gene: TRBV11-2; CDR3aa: CASSLAQGKGTDTQYF; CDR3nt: TGTGCCAGCAGCTTAGCACAGGGGAAGGGCACAGATACGCAGTATTTT
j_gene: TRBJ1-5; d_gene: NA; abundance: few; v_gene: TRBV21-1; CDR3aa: CASSLDRDYQPQHF; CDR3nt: TGTGCCAGCAGCCTGGACAGAGACTATCAGCCCCAGCATTTT
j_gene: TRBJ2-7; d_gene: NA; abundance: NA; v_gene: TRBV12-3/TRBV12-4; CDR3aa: CASRRGSGEQYF; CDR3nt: TGTGCCAGCCGCCGGGGGTCAGGGGAGCAGTACTTC
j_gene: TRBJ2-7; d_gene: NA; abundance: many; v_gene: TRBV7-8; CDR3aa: CASSLESSLVGGDEQYF; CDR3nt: TGTGCCAGCAGCTTAGAAAGTAGTCTCGTCGGAGGGGACGAGCAGTACTTC
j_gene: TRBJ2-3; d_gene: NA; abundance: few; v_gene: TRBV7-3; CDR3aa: CASSPRPNTDTQYF; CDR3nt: TGTGCCAGCAGCCCCCGCCCCAACACAGATACGCAGTATTTT
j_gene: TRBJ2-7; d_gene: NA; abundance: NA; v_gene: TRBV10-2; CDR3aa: CASSEGDGTYEQYF; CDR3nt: TGCGCCAGCAGTGAAGGGGACGGAACCTACGAGCAGTACTTC
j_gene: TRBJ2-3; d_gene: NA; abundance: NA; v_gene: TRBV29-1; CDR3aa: CSVNRNTDTQYF; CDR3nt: TGCAGCGTTAACAGGAACACAGATACGCAGTATTTT
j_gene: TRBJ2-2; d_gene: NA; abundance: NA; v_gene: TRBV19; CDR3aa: CASSLMTGNTGELFF; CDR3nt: TGTGCCAGTAGTTTAATGACAGGGAACACCGGGGAGCTGTTTTTT
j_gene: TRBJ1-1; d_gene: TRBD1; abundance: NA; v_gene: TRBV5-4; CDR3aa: CASHRTGLNTEAFF; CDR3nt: TGTGCCAGCCACCGGACAGGACTGAACACTGAAGCTTTCTTT
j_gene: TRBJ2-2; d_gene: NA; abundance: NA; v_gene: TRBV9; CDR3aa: CASSVTPGGTGELFF; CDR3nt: TGTGCCAGCAGCGTTACCCCGGGTGGCACCGGGGAGCTGTTTTTT
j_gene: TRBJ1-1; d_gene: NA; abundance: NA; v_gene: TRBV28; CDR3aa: CASSLWGARMGTEAFF; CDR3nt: TGTGCCAGCAGTTTATGGGGGGCGAGGATGGGAACTGAAGCTTTCTTT
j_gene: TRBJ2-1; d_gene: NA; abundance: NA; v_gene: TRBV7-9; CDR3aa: CASSLGPLEYNEQFF; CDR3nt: TGTGCCAGCAGCTTAGGGCCCTTGGAGTACAATGAGCAGTTCTTC
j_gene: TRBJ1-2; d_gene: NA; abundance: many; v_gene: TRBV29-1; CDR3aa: CSVEVRSYGYTF; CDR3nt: TGCAGCGTTGAGGTCAGATCCTATGGCTACACCTTC
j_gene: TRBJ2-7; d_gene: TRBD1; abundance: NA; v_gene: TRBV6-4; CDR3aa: CASSATGQGEQYF; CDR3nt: TGTGCCAGCAGTGCGACAGGGCAGGGCGAGCAGTACTTC
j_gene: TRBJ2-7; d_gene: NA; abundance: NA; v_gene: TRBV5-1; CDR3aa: CASSLTGNWDEQYF; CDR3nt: TGCGCCAGCAGCTTAACAGGGAACTGGGACGAGCAGTACTTC
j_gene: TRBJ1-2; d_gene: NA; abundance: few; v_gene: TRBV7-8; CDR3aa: CASSLRVNYGYTF; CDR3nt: TGTGCCAGCAGCTTAAGGGTCAACTATGGCTACACCTTC
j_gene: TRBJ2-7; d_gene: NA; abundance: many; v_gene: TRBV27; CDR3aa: CASSPGTQQTNEQYF; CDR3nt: TGTGCCAGCAGTCCTGGGACCCAACAAACCAACGAGCAGTACTTC